A selection of T cell receptor beta chains follows, all from one sample in a study of T cell clonotyping in hematopoietic cell transplantation. Assay used: immunoSEQ multiplex PCR; TCRdb lists only in-frame clones, some missing. Of about 15,000 clones detected, under 90% appear once; the ten largest clones hold 10% to 15%. Sequencing was performed on PBMCs, taken 100 days after allogeneic stem cell transplant. Source of these receptors: a male patient between 45 and 60 years old who had an allogeneic stem cell transplant from an unrelated donor, so T cells may come from the graft donor. Some clones in this sample may be carry-over from other donors' samples. Both conserved end residues are part of each CDR3. D genes are given only for firm matches. Some rows mark clone size as missing; the rest say once, few, many or name a class of expanded clone.

>TRBV2|13|NA|NA|TRBJ2-2
TGTGCCAGCAGTGTCACCCCCACCGGGGAGCTGTTTTTT
CASSVTPTGELFF
>TRBV4-2|15|TRBD1|NA|TRBJ1-2
TGTGCCAGCAGCCAAGAGGAACAGGGGGTCTATGGCTACACCTTC
CASSQEEQGVYGYTF
>TRBV5-8|12|NA|NA|TRBJ1-5
TGTGCCACGGTTAGGGGCCTTCAGCCCCAGCATTTT
CATVRGLQPQHF
>TRBV10-3|14|NA|NA|TRBJ1-2
TGTGCCATCACCGAAGGTGGGGGAGGATATGGCTACACCTTC
CAITEGGGGYGYTF
>TRBV9|11|NA|NA|TRBJ2-1
TGTGCCAGCAGCTTAGGCAACCAGCAGTTCTTC
CASSLGNQQFF
>TRBV6-5|13|NA|few|TRBJ2-1
TGTGCCAGCAGCTCCGGGACCTACAGTGAGCAGTTCTTC
CASSSGTYSEQFF
>TRBV5-1|16|TRBD2|NA|TRBJ2-2
TGCGCCAGCAGCTTGGCACGCGGGGGGAACACCGGGGAGCTGTTTTTT
CASSLARGGNTGELFF
>TRBV6-1|16|TRBD1|NA|TRBJ1-5
TGTGCCAGCAGTGGGGACAGGGCCCTTAGCAATCAGCCCCAGCATTTT
CASSGDRALSNQPQHF
>TRBV5-1|13|NA|NA|TRBJ2-7
TGCGCCAGCAGCTTGGAGGGGTACGACGAGCAGTACTTC
CASSLEGYDEQYF
>TRBV7-7|15|NA|once|TRBJ2-5
TGTGCTAGCAGCTTAGGAACTAGCTACCAAGAGACCCAGTACTTC
CASSLGTSYQETQYF